These 18 T cell receptor beta chains came from one sample sequenced in a study of long-term antiretroviral therapy in people with HIV. Assay version v3.0 of immunoSEQ was used, and it was run at survey level. The assay was immunoSEQ multiplex PCR, and TCRdb's table has in-frame clones only and misses some. The repertoire holds around 20,000 clones, approximately 80% seen once, with 5.6% in the top ten. This material consisted of unsorted PBMCs, taken 0.2 years after starting antiretroviral therapy. These TCRs come from a woman in her twenties or thirties with HIV.

This chain connects TRBV30 to TRBJ1-5; D ambiguous. Germline CDR1 is GTSNPN and CDR2 is SVGIG (reference sequence). V lost 2 bases to trimming and J lost 4 bases, with 12 bases between them. The CDR3 totals 14 residues. DNA of the CDR3: TGTGCCTGGAGTCCGGGTGGCGGAAATCAGCCCCAGCATTTT. The encoded protein is CAWSPGGGNQPQHF.

This clone came up once. The chain has TRBV6-1 and TRBJ1-5; D perhaps matches TRBD1 (5 bases). The V gene lost 3 bases and the J gene lost 6 bases, with 9 bases spanning the gap. CDR1 MNHNS and CDR2 SASEGT come from the germline V gene. The CDR3 length is 13 residues. The CDR3 here is CASSDRVGQPQHF. For the CDR3, the DNA is TGTGCCAGCAGTGACAGGGTTGGTCAGCCCCAGCATTTT.

This sequence joins TRBV10-3 and TRBJ2-3; D gene uncertain. V shed 2 bases and J shed 0 bases, with 3 bases lying between them. The CDR3 totals 13 residues. Germline loops: CDR1 ENHRY, CDR2 SYGVKD. The CDR3 is CAISEPSTDTQYF. In DNA, the CDR3 is TGTGCCATCAGTGAGCCTAGCACAGATACGCAGTATTTT.

The V call is TRBV5-6, the J call TRBJ1-1; D not resolved. This CDR3 has 12 amino acids. Germline loops: CDR1 SGHDT, CDR2 YYEEEE. Trimming pared 2 bases from V and 2 bases from J, leaving 4 bases between. Here the CDR3 DNA reads TGTGCCAGCAGCTTTACTAACACTGAAGCTTTCTTT. Translation: CASSFTNTEAFF.

The chain joins TRBV11-2 to TRBJ2-2, with 9 positions matching TRBD1. This CDR3 is built from 15 residues. Per germline, CDR1 SGHAT and CDR2 FQNNGV. Germline trimming cut 5 bases from V and 8 bases from J; bases unmatched to any gene: 9. In nucleotides, the CDR3 is TGTGCCAGCAGCCCCCGGACAGGGGTTGGTGGGGAGCTGTTTTTT. Encoded protein: CASSPRTGVGGELFF.

In DNA form, the CDR3 reads TGTGCCAGCAGCTTCTCTCGCGGGGACAATGAGCAGTTCTTC. It codes for CASSFSRGDNEQFF. This chain connects TRBV7-9 to TRBJ2-1, with D maybe TRBD2 (6 bases). Germline CDR1 and CDR2: SEHNR and FQNEAQ (reference sequence). The CDR3 contains 14 residues. Trimming removed 3 bases at V and 5 bases at J, with 11 bases between.

The gene calls are TRBV21-1 and TRBJ2-3; TRBD1, the D gene given by the table, was not confirmed from the DNA. TRBV21-1 is tagged as a pseudogene. The length of the CDR3 is 16 residues. CDR3 nucleotide sequence: TGTGCCAGCAGCAAAAGGCGAGGGGGCATCACAGATACGCAGTATTTT. It specifies CASSKRRGGITDTQYF.

The rearrangement joins TRBV6-5 to TRBJ1-2; 8 nucleotides line up with TRBD1. The CDR3 loop spans 13 amino acids. Looked up from germline, CDR1 is MNHEY and CDR2 is SVGAGI. The ends lost 6 bases at V and 8 bases at J; junction bases unmatched: 8. CDR3 nucleotides: TGTGCCAGCAGAAAACAGGGGGGAGAGGGCTACACCTTC. This gives the protein CASRKQGGEGYTF.

The V call is TRBV5-1, the J call TRBJ2-5; TRBD1 might be the D (6 bases). This CDR3 region has 14 residues. Trimming stripped 4 bases from V and 2 bases from J, with 12 bases between. CDR1 and CDR2 from the germline V gene are SGHRS and YFSETQ. The CDR3 DNA reads TGCGCCAGCAGCGTGAGGACAGCTCAAGAGACCCAGTACTTC. Amino acids: CASSVRTAQETQYF.

V usage is TRBV30 and J usage is TRBJ2-2, with a possible D match to TRBD1 (6 bases). This CDR3 is built from 14 residues. From germline, CDR1 is GTSNPN and CDR2 SVGIG (reference sequence). The V end lost 3 bases, the J end lost 4 bases, and 12 bases lay between the germline ends. In DNA, the CDR3 is TGTGCCTGGAGGGTTAGGGGGACCACCGGGGAGCTGTTTTTT. This translates into CAWRVRGTTGELFF.

The J gene is TRBJ2-2, the V gene TRBV6-5; possibly TRBD2 for D (6 bases). From germline, CDR1 is MNHEY and CDR2 SVGAGI. The CDR3 length is 15 residues. V lost 9 bases to trimming and J lost 4 bases, with 18 bases between them. CDR3 nucleotide sequence: TGTGCCAGTAGAGATCGCCCGCGGGGCACCGGGGAGCTGTTTTTT. Its translation is CASRDRPRGTGELFF.

V gene TRBV27 combines with J gene TRBJ1-5; 7 bases map to TRBD1. The junction had 3 bases not matched to a gene; V was cut back by 5 bases and J by 5 bases. CDR1 is MNHEY and CDR2 is SMNVEV in the germline V gene (reference sequence). CDR3 length equals 13 residues. The CDR3 DNA reads as TGTGCCAGCAGTGCGACAGGGTATCAGCCCCAGCATTTT. This encodes CASSATGYQPQHF.

V is TRBV12-5 and J is TRBJ2-2, with TRBD1 as a possible D gene (6 bases). CDR3 length: 16 residues. CDR1 and CDR2 from the germline V gene are LGHNT and FRNRAP. V was clipped by 2 bases and J by 1 base, with 11 bases between them. The CDR3 sequence: CASGLRTVLNTGELFF. The CDR3 DNA reads TGTGCTAGTGGTTTGCGGACAGTCTTGAACACCGGGGAGCTGTTTTTT.

The gene calls are TRBV2 and TRBJ2-5; tentatively, D is TRBD2 (5 bases). V lost 6 bases to trimming and J lost 1 base, with 15 bases between them. CDR1 is SNHLY, CDR2 FYNNEI, per germline. The CDR3 runs 15 residues. The CDR3 sequence is CASRDSDWLQETQYF. The CDR3 DNA sequence: TGTGCCAGCAGGGACTCCGATTGGCTCCAAGAGACCCAGTACTTC.

The CDR3 here is CASYSKQGVVTEAFF. In nucleotides, the CDR3 is TGTGCCAGCTATAGTAAACAGGGGGTTGTGACTGAAGCTTTCTTT. The V call is TRBV6-1, the J call TRBJ1-1; the match to TRBD1 covers 8 bases. This CDR3 has 15 amino acids. V shed 8 bases, J shed 5 bases, and the junction held 13 bases outside the gene matches. The V gene's germline CDR1 is MNHNS and CDR2 SASEGT.

The rearrangement joins TRBV4-1 to TRBJ2-3, with TRBD2 identical over 9 bases. This CDR3 is built from 17 residues. The V segment lost 0 bases and the J segment 4 bases; nucleotides outside the gene matches: 8. Germline assignment: CDR1 MGHRA and CDR2 YSYEKL. In nucleotides, the CDR3 is TGCGCCAGCAGCCAAGAAGTTCAAAGCGGGGGGCCAGATACGCAGTATTTT. Protein: CASSQEVQSGGPDTQYF.

V is TRBV4-1 and J is TRBJ2-5; 9 bases are a match to TRBD1. The germline gives CDR1 MGHRA, CDR2 YSYEKL. The CDR3 is made up of 14 amino acids. Trimming removed 8 bases from V and 4 bases from J; junction bases left unmatched: 8. The CDR3 spells CASANGQGRETQYF. The CDR3, as DNA: TGCGCCAGCGCCAACGGACAGGGGAGAGAGACCCAGTACTTC.

The chain couples TRBV10-3 to TRBJ1-6; no definite D call. Per germline, CDR1 ENHRY and CDR2 SYGVKD. With 6 bases removed from V and 8 bases from J, the gap between germline ends came to 17 bases. This CDR3 has 15 residues. The CDR3 sequence: CAIRTGVAHDSPLHF. For the CDR3, the DNA is TGTGCCATCAGAACCGGTGTTGCCCACGATTCACCCCTCCACTTT.